This entry lists 18 T cell receptor beta chains sequenced from one sample in a study of brain T cells in children with intractable seizures. Method: immunoSEQ multiplex PCR; TCRdb's copy keeps in-frame clones and lacks some. The sample yields tens of thousands of clones, approximately 95% seen once. Sequencing was performed on peripheral blood, taken at surgery. These receptors were obtained from a boy less than two years old with focal cortical dysplasia and intractable seizures.

V usage is TRBV21-1 and J usage is TRBJ1-3; the D segment call TRBD1 is taken from the table without a DNA check. TRBV21-1 is given as a pseudogene. The CDR3 runs 16 residues. Written as DNA, the CDR3 is TGTGCCAGCAGCAAAGGGACAGACTCTCCTGGAAACACCATATATTTT. Its translation: CASSKGTDSPGNTIYF.

The chain is built from TRBV4-2 and TRBJ2-7, with D possibly TRBD1 on 6 matching bases. V was pared by 1 base and J by 3 bases, with 10 bases between. Germline values: CDR1 LGHNA, CDR2 YNFKEQ. The CDR3 sequence is 14 residues long. In nucleotides, the CDR3 is TGTGCCAGCAGCCAAGTTATAGGGGGCTACGAGCAGTACTTC. This encodes CASSQVIGGYEQYF.

The chain uses TRBV5-1 and TRBJ2-3; 12 bases align to TRBD2. Germline V gives CDR1 SGHRS, CDR2 YFSETQ. V was pared by 0 bases and J by 5 bases, with 7 bases of the junction left unmatched. This CDR3 is built from 17 residues. The CDR3, as DNA: TGCGCCAGCAGCTTGGATCCTAGCGGGAGGGCCGGAGATACGCAGTATTTT. Its protein product is CASSLDPSGRAGDTQYF.

The chain recombines TRBV7-2 with TRBJ1-6; D remains unclear. The V gene's germline CDR1 is SGHTA and CDR2 FQGNSA. The V gene lost 5 bases and the J gene lost 7 bases, with 6 bases spanning the gap. This CDR3 is built from 12 residues. The CDR3 spells CASSPSNSPLHF. Here the CDR3 DNA reads TGTGCCAGCAGCCCCAGCAATTCACCCCTCCACTTT.

The chain links TRBV5-1 to TRBJ1-2; no reliable D call. CDR3 size: 13 residues. CDR1 and CDR2 from the germline V gene are SGHRS and YFSETQ. The V end was cut by 1 base, the J end by 0 bases, with 4 bases between. CDR3 amino acids: CASSLTANYGYTF. CDR3 bases: TGCGCCAGCAGCTTGACAGCTAACTATGGCTACACCTTC.

The chain is built from TRBV7-3 and TRBJ2-1; 9 nucleotides align to TRBD2. CDR1 is SGHTA and CDR2 is FQGTGA in the germline V gene. The CDR3 runs 16 residues. V trimming: 1 base; J trimming: 7 bases; junction bases outside the gene matches: 8. CDR3 loop: CASSLRVGTSHNEQFF. For the CDR3, the DNA is TGTGCCAGCAGCTTAAGGGTCGGGACTAGCCATAATGAGCAGTTCTTC.

The gene calls are TRBV12-5 and TRBJ2-5; D may be TRBD1 (5 bases). In germline, CDR1 is LGHNT, CDR2 FRNRAP. The CDR3 extends over 13 amino acids. The V end lost 6 bases, the J end lost 4 bases, and 12 bases lay between the germline ends. The CDR3 DNA is TGTGCTAGTGGGCAGGGTTTGGGAGAGACCCAGTACTTC. Translated: CASGQGLGETQYF.

This clone appeared once. The chain joins TRBV5-1 to TRBJ2-3; weak D call: TRBD2 (6 bases). CDR1 SGHRS and CDR2 YFSETQ come from the germline V gene. This CDR3 region has 14 residues. The ends were cut back, 3 bases at V and 6 bases at J, with 14 bases in the middle. CDR3 loop: CASSWRRVSDTQYF. The CDR3, as DNA: TGCGCCAGCAGCTGGAGGAGGGTATCCGATACGCAGTATTTT.

The V call is TRBV7-9, the J call TRBJ2-7, with TRBD1 matching 8 bases. Trimming took 2 bases from V and 5 from J; bases not matched to a gene: 5. Germline V CDR1 and CDR2: SEHNR, FQNEAQ (reference sequence). The CDR3 covers 14 residues. CDR3 nucleotide sequence: TGTGCCAGCAGCTTAAGCAGGGGGCTCAACGAGCAGTACTTC. It translates to CASSLSRGLNEQYF.

The chain joins TRBV3-1 (or the pseudogene TRBV3-2) to TRBJ2-5; 11 nucleotides match TRBD2. V lost 1 base, J lost 4 bases, and 8 bases stayed unmatched. Germline CDR1 LGHDT, CDR2 YNNKEL (reference sequence). The CDR3 has 17 amino acids. In DNA form, the CDR3 reads TGTGCCAGCAGCCAAGGGATGGCTAGCGGGAGGCGAGAGACCCAGTACTTC. Its protein is CASSQGMASGRRETQYF.

The chain has TRBV6-2 or TRBV6-3 and TRBJ2-3; D unresolved. The V gene lost 0 bases and the J gene lost 2 bases, with 9 bases spanning the gap. In germline, CDR1 is MNHEY, CDR2 SVGEGT. The CDR3 extends over 15 amino acids. The CDR3 loop is CASSYSKVTTDTQYF. CDR3 bases: TGTGCCAGCAGTTACTCGAAGGTTACCACAGATACGCAGTATTTT.

The chain carries TRBV28 and TRBJ1-4; D might be TRBD1 (5 bases). This CDR3 has 14 residues. V was trimmed by 4 bases and J by 7 bases, leaving 13 bases between them. Germline V gene sequence: CDR1 MDHEN, CDR2 SYDVKM. CDR3 region: CASSSLGVAEKLFF. The DNA for the CDR3 is TGTGCCAGCAGTTCCCTAGGGGTGGCTGAAAAACTGTTTTTT. Full variable domain (rest looked up from reference TRBV28 and TRBJ1-4): DVKVTQSSRYLVKRTGEKVFLECVQDMDHENMFWYRQDPGLGLRLIYFSYDVKMKEKGDIPEGYSVSREKKERFSLILESASTNQTSMYLCASSSLGVAEKLFFGSGTQLSVL.

The chain employs TRBV5-4 and TRBJ2-3, with 9 bases aligning to TRBD2. The V gene's germline CDR1 is SGHNT and CDR2 YYREEE (reference sequence). This CDR3 is built from 17 residues. J gave up 5 bases and V 2 bases, and 12 bases lay outside the gene matches. The CDR3 DNA reads as TGTGCCAGCAGCTTCCCACTGGCGGGGGGGCGGGGAGATACGCAGTATTTT. Amino acids: CASSFPLAGGRGDTQYF.

The chain is built from TRBV5-1 and TRBJ2-5; 12 nucleotides match TRBD2. The germline gives CDR1 SGHRS, CDR2 YFSETQ. With 1 base clipped from V and 4 bases from J, the junction kept 8 bases outside the gene matches. The CDR3 is 17 residues long. Here the CDR3 DNA reads TGCGCCAGCAGCTTGAAACTAGCGGGAGGTAATCTAGAGACCCAGTACTTC. It translates to CASSLKLAGGNLETQYF.

V and J are TRBV12-3 or TRBV12-4 and TRBJ1-2, with unresolved D. The germline V and J ends were trimmed by 7 bases and 4 bases, with 10 bases remaining between them. The CDR3 contains 12 residues. CDR3 residues: CASKPSFYGYTF. Written as DNA, the CDR3 is TGTGCCAGCAAACCCAGCTTCTATGGCTACACCTTC.

The chain combines TRBV24-1 with TRBJ2-5, with TRBD1 matching 7 bases. Per germline, CDR1 KGHDR and CDR2 SFDVKD. V trimming: 1 base; J trimming: 5 bases; junction bases outside the gene matches: 6. The CDR3 is 15 amino acids. CDR3 nucleotide sequence: TGTGCCACCAGTGATTTAGCAGGGGGTGGGGAGACCCAGTACTTC. Its translation is CATSDLAGGGETQYF.

The chain carries TRBV9 and TRBJ1-4, with no clear D. CDR1 is SGDLS, CDR2 YYNGEE, per germline. This CDR3 comprises 15 residues. Between the trimmed V and J ends, which lost 4 bases and 8 bases, there was a span of 18 bases. Here the CDR3 DNA reads TGTGCCAGCAGCTATAGCATTAGGGAATCCGAAAAACTGTTTTTT. This sequence encodes CASSYSIRESEKLFF. The full variable domain, completed using reference TRBV9 and TRBJ1-4, is DSGVTQTPKHLITATGQRVTLRCSPRSGDLSVYWYQQSLDQGLQFLIQYYNGEERAKGNILERFSAQQFPDLHSELNLSSLELGDSALYFCASSYSIRESEKLFFGSGTQLSVL.

The chain combines TRBV24-1 with TRBJ2-3; no firm D call. CDR1 is KGHDR and CDR2 is SFDVKD in the germline V gene. V was cut by 8 bases and J by 0 bases, with 5 bases left in between. This CDR3 has 12 residues. CDR3 region: CATKSSTDTQYF. The CDR3 DNA reads TGTGCCACCAAATCTAGCACAGATACGCAGTATTTT.